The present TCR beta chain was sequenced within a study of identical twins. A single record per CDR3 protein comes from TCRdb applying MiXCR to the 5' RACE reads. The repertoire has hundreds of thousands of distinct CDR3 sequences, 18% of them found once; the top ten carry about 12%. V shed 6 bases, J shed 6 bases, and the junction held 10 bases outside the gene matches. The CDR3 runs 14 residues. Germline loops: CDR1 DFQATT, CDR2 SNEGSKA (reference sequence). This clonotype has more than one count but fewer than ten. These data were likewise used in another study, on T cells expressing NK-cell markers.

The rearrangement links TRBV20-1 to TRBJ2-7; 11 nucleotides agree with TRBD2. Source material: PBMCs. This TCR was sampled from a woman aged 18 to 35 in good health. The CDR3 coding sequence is TGCAGTGCAGTAGCGGGGGGGCCATTACGCGAGCAGTACTTC. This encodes CSAVAGGPLREQYF.